This TCR beta chain was recovered during a study of B cell selection in AIRE deficiency. Here immunoSEQ multiplex PCR was the method, and the copy in TCRdb shows in-frame clones only, minus some. Seen here are some 25,000 clones, roughly 95% observed once, and the top ten hold approximately 0.2%. Conventional CD4 T cells were sorted as CD4+CD127+ cells. Germline V gene sequence: CDR1 MGHRA, CDR2 YSYEKL. The CDR3 covers 15 residues. Trimming left V 6 bases short and J 0 bases short, with 11 bases between. This receptor was taken from a human donor in good health. Sequencing input: CD4+CD127+ conventional T cells sorted from PBMCs. The chain combines TRBV4-1 with TRBJ2-2; TRBD1 might be the D (5 bases). CDR3 region: CASRLQDTNTGELFF. The CDR3 DNA reads as TGCGCCAGCAGGCTTCAGGACACGAACACCGGGGAGCTGTTTTTT.